Listed below are T cell receptor beta chains from one sample, sequenced in a study of blood T cell repertoires in COVID-19. Clones were sequenced by immunoSEQ multiplex PCR, and TCRdb holds only the in-frame ones, with some missing. Here the sample spans 150,000 to 180,000 clones, 83% being singletons. The source material was peripheral blood. These receptors all stem from a woman aged 55-70 years with COVID-19, enrolled during active disease. CDR3s include the opening cysteine and the closing phenylalanine or tryptophan. Each record gives: CDR3 length, V gene, J gene, clone size, CDR3 protein. A clone size is listed for some rows: how often the clone was seen (once, few, many), or a class if it is expanded.

14	TRBV7-9	TRBJ1-2	NA	CASSLANRNYGYTF
14	TRBV2	TRBJ1-4	NA	CARGAGRTPEKLFF
12	TRBV7-6	TRBJ2-5	NA	CASSLNSETQYF
15	TRBV15	TRBJ2-7	NA	CATSSPERNNYEQYF
14	TRBV7-8	TRBJ1-2	once	CASSHQQVDYGYTF
15	TRBV5-1	TRBJ1-1	NA	CASSSETGTGTEAFF
14	TRBV28	TRBJ1-2	NA	CASGTPGVSSGYTF
14	TRBV5-6	TRBJ1-2	NA	CASSLGDTNYGYTF
13	TRBV7-8	TRBJ1-5	NA	CAVTRGERQPQHF
16	TRBV18	TRBJ1-5	NA	CASSPDRGQGNQPQHF
16	TRBV6-5	TRBJ2-6	NA	CASSLTPSSGANVLTF
14	TRBV3-1/TRBV3-2	TRBJ1-2	NA	CASSQGEGARGYTF
13	TRBV30	TRBJ1-5	NA	CAWRTGGDQPQHF
15	TRBV4-1	TRBJ2-1	NA	CASSQSGSLGNEQFF
15	TRBV25-1	TRBJ1-6	NA	CASSGQGIYNSPLHF
15	TRBV7-2	TRBJ1-5	NA	CASSLQSGGNQPQHF
13	TRBV6-5	TRBJ1-1	few	CASSYERGTEAFF
14	TRBV2	TRBJ1-3	NA	CASSGRTATNTIYF
14	TRBV7-9	TRBJ1-4	NA	CASSQQGPDEKLFF
13	TRBV18	TRBJ1-2	NA	CASSPDREAPSTF
14	TRBV5-1	TRBJ1-1	NA	CASSLYAGITEAFF
16	TRBV28	TRBJ1-1	NA	CASSPWTGGANTEAFF
13	TRBV7-2	TRBJ2-5	NA	CASSRGSRETQYF
16	TRBV5-1	TRBJ2-5	NA	CASSLGLAGGGQTQYF
14	TRBV7-8	TRBJ2-2	NA	CASNNGANTGELFF
16	TRBV11-2	TRBJ1-2	NA	CASSFSPGQVNYGYTF